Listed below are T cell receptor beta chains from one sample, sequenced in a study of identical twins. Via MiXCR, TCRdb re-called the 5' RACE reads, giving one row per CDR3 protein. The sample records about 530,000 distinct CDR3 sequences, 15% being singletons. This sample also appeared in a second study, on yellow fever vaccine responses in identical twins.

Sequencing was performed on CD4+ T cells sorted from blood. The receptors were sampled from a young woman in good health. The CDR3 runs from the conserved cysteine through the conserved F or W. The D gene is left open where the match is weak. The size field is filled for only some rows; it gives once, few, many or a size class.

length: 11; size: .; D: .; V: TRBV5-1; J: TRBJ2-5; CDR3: CASNSQETQYF; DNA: TGCGCCAGCAATTCGCAAGAGACCCAGTACTTC
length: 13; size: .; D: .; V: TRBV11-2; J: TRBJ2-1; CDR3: CASSLGGESEQFF; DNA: TGTGCCAGCAGCCTCGGGGGTGAGAGTGAGCAGTTCTTC
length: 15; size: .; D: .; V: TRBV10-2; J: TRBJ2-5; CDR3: CASAQGGAGIETQYF; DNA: TGCGCCAGCGCCCAAGGCGGGGCAGGGATAGAGACCCAGTACTTC
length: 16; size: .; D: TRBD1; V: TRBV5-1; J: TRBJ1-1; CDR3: CASSSAGTGRNTEAFF; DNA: TGCGCCAGCAGCTCCGCCGGGACAGGGAGGAACACTGAAGCTTTCTTT
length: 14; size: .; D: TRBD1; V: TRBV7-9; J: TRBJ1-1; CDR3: CASSLGTGDSEAFF; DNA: TGTGCCAGCAGCTTAGGTACAGGGGACTCTGAAGCTTTCTTT
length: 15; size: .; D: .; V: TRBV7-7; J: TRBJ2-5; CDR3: CASSLVTAGEGTQYF; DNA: TGTGCCAGCAGCTTAGTTACGGCCGGAGAAGGGACCCAGTACTTC
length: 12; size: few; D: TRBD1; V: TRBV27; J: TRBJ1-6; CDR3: CASSLDRGPLHF; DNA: TGTGCCAGCAGTTTAGACAGGGGACCCCTCCACTTT
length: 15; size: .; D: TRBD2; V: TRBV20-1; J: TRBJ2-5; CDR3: CSARFAGGPSETQYF; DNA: TGCAGTGCTAGATTCGCGGGAGGGCCCTCGGAGACCCAGTACTTC
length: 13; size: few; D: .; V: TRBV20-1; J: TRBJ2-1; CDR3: CSLRNGFLDEQFF; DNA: TGCAGTCTCCGAAATGGGTTTTTAGATGAGCAGTTCTTC
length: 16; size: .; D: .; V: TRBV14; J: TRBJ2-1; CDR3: CASSQVASVDYNEQFF; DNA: TGTGCCAGCAGCCAAGTGGCGTCGGTAGACTACAATGAGCAGTTCTTC
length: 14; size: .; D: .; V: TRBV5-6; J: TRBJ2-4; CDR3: CASSLGEAKNIQYF; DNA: TGTGCCAGCAGCTTAGGGGAAGCCAAAAACATTCAGTACTTC
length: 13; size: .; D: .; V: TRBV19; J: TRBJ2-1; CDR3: CASQARGFNEQFF; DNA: TGTGCCAGCCAAGCTCGGGGGTTTAATGAGCAGTTCTTC
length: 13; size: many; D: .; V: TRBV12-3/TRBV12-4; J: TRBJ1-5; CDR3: CASSFDSNQPQHF; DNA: TGTGCCAGCAGTTTTGATAGCAATCAGCCCCAGCATTTT
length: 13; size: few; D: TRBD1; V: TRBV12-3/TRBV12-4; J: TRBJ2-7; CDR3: CASRTGGLYEQYF; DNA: TGTGCCAGCAGAACAGGGGGCCTCTACGAGCAGTACTTC
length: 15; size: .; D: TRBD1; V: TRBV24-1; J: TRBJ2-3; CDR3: CATSDPTGAQDTQYF; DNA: TGTGCCACCAGTGACCCGACAGGGGCTCAAGATACGCAGTATTTT
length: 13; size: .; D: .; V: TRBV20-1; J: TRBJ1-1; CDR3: CSARDPGGTEAFF; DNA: TGCAGTGCTAGAGATCCAGGTGGGACTGAAGCTTTCTTT
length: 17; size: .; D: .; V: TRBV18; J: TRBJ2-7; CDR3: CASSPEAKGALNYEQYF; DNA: TGTGCCAGCTCACCGGAGGCTAAGGGAGCATTAAATTACGAGCAGTACTTC
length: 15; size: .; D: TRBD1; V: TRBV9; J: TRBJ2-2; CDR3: CASSGDRVWTGELFF; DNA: TGTGCCAGCAGCGGGGACAGGGTTTGGACCGGGGAGCTGTTTTTT
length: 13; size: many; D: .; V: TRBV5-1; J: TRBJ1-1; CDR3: CASSPSMNTEAFF; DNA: TGCGCCAGCAGCCCGAGCATGAACACTGAAGCTTTCTTT
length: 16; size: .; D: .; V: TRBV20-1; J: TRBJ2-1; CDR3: CSARASPRDGYNEQFF; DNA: TGCAGTGCTAGAGCCTCACCCCGGGACGGTTACAATGAGCAGTTCTTC
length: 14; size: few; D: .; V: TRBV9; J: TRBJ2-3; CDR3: CASSADPRTDTQYF; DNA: TGTGCCAGCAGCGCGGACCCCCGGACAGATACGCAGTATTTT
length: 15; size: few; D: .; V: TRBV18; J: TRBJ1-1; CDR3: CASSRPVKMNTEAFF; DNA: TGTGCCAGCTCACGACCCGTGAAGATGAACACTGAAGCTTTCTTT
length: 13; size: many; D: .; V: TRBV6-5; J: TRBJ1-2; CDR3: CASSYAGSYGYTF; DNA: TGTGCCAGCAGTTACGCAGGTTCATATGGCTACACCTTC
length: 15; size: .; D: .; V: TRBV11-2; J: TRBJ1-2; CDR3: CASSLLEGLNYGYTF; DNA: TGTGCCAGCAGCTTATTGGAGGGACTTAACTATGGCTACACCTTC
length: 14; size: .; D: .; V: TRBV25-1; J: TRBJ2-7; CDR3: CASSELSDSYEQYF; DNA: TGTGCCAGCAGTGAATTAAGTGATTCCTACGAGCAGTACTTC
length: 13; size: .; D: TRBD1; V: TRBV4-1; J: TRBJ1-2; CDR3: CASSRETGFGYTF; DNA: TGCGCCAGCAGCCGAGAGACAGGGTTTGGCTACACCTTC
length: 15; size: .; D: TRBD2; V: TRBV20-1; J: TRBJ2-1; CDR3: CSARDQAGGYNEQFF; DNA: TGCAGTGCTAGAGATCAGGCGGGGGGGTACAATGAGCAGTTCTTC
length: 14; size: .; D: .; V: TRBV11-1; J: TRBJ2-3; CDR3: CASSFKDNTDTQYF; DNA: TGTGCCAGCAGCTTCAAGGACAACACAGATACGCAGTATTTT
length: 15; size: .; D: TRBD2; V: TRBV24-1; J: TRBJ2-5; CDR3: CATSDGLAGEETQYF; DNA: TGTGCCACCAGTGATGGACTAGCGGGTGAAGAGACCCAGTACTTC
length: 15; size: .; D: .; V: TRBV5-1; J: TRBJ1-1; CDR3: CASSLFQAPNTEAFF; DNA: TGCGCCAGCAGCTTGTTTCAGGCCCCGAACACTGAAGCTTTCTTT
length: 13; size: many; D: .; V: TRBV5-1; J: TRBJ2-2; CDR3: CASSRANTGELFF; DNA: TGCGCCAGCAGTCGCGCGAACACCGGGGAGCTGTTTTTT
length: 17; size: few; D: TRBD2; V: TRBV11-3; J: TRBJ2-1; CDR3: CASSLDRGGSSYNEQFF; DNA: TGTGCCAGCAGCTTAGATCGAGGCGGGAGCTCCTACAATGAGCAGTTCTTC
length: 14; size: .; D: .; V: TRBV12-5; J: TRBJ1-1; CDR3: CASGLNPVDTEAFF; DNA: TGTGCTAGTGGTTTGAACCCGGTCGACACTGAAGCTTTCTTT
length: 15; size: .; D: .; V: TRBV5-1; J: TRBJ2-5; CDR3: CASSWTGTTQETQYF; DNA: TGCGCCAGCAGCTGGACCGGGACAACACAAGAGACCCAGTACTTC
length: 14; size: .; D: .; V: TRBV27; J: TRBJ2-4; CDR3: CASSLGHAKNIQYF; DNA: TGTGCCAGCAGTTTAGGGCATGCCAAAAACATTCAGTACTTC
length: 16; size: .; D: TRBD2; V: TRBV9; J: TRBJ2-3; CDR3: CASSPKAGGITDTQYF; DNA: TGTGCCAGCAGCCCAAAAGCGGGGGGTATCACAGATACGCAGTATTTT
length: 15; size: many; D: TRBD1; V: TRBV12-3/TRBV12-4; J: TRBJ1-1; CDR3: CASSPGQGGNTEAFF; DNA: TGTGCCAGCAGTCCAGGACAGGGAGGGAACACTGAAGCTTTCTTT
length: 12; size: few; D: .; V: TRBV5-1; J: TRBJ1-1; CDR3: CASSLAGSAAFF; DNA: TGCGCCAGCAGCTTGGCCGGGTCAGCAGCTTTCTTT
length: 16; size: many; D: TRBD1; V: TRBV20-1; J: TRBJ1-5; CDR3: CSARGQGAVSNQPQHF; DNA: TGCAGTGCTAGGGGACAGGGGGCTGTGAGCAATCAGCCCCAGCATTTT
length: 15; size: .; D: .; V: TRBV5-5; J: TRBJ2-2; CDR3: CASSFSEPRAGELFF; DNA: TGTGCCAGCAGCTTTTCGGAGCCCCGGGCGGGGGAGCTGTTTTTT
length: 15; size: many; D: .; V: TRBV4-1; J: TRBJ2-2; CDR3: CASSQDGSRRGELFF; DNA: TGCGCCAGCAGCCAAGATGGCAGCCGGCGGGGGGAGCTGTTTTTT
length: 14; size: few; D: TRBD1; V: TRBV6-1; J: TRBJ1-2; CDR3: CASRGQGVGYGYTF; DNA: TGTGCCAGCAGAGGACAGGGGGTTGGTTATGGCTACACCTTC
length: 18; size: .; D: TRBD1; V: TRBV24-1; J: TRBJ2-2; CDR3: CATSDSGWTGGRTGELFF; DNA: TGTGCCACCAGTGATTCGGGATGGACAGGGGGTAGGACCGGGGAGCTGTTTTTT
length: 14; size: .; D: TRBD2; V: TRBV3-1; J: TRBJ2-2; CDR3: CATVGGGASGELFF; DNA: TGTGCCACCGTCGGCGGGGGGGCCTCCGGGGAGCTGTTTTTT
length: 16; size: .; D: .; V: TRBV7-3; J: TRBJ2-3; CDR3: CASSLRPSYSTDTQYF; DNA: TGTGCCAGCAGCTTACGTCCGAGTTATAGCACAGATACGCAGTATTTT
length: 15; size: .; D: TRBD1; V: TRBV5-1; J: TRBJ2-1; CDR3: CASNLGDRTYNEQFF; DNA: TGCGCCAGCAACCTAGGGGACAGGACATACAATGAGCAGTTCTTC
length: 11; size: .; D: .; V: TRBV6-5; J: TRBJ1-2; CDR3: CASSRDGGYTF; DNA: TGTGCCAGCAGCCGAGACGGAGGCTACACCTTC
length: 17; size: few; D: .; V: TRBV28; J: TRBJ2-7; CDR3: CASSSGIVGKRSYEQYF; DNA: TGTGCCAGCAGTTCAGGGATCGTCGGAAAACGGTCCTACGAGCAGTACTTC
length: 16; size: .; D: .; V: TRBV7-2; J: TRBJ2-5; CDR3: CASSLADSLLTKTQYF; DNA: TGTGCCAGCAGCTTAGCGGACAGTTTACTGACGAAGACCCAGTACTTC
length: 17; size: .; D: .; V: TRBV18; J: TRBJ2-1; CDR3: CASSPSKPLRSYNEQFF; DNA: TGTGCCAGCTCTCCGAGTAAACCCCTTCGCTCCTACAATGAGCAGTTCTTC
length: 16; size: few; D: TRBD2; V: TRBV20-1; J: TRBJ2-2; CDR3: CSARDRERGHTGELFF; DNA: TGCAGTGCTAGAGATCGGGAGCGGGGGCACACCGGGGAGCTGTTTTTT